This paragraph reports one T cell receptor beta chain. The source of the sample is a study of brain metastases from non-small cell lung cancer. Data came from immunoSEQ multiplex PCR; TCRdb stores just in-frame clones and leaves some out. The sample shows 3,500 to 5,000 clones, under 90% of them seen only once. The sample was tumor-adjacent normal tissue. The TCR originated in a donor over 35 with non-small cell lung cancer.

CDR3 residues: CASSFSGREETQYF. CDR3 DNA sequence: TGTGCCAGCAGCTTTAGCGGGAGAGAAGAGACCCAGTACTTC. The chain carries TRBV5-6 and TRBJ2-5; 9 bases line up with TRBD2. Germline loops: CDR1 SGHDT, CDR2 YYEEEE. V gave up 2 bases and J gave up 3 bases; unmatched junction bases: 2. This CDR3 region has 14 residues.